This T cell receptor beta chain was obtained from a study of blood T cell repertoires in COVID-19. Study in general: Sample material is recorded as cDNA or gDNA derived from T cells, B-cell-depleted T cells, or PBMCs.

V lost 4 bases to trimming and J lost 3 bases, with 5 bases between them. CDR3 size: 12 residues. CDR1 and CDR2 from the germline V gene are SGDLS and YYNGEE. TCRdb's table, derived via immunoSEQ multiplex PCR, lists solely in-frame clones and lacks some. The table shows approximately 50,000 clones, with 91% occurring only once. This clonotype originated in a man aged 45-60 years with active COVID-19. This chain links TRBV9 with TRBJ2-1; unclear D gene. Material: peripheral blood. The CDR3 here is CASSYRYNEQFF. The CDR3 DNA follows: TGTGCCAGCAGCTATCGCTACAATGAGCAGTTCTTC.